These 24 T cell receptor beta chains came from one sample sequenced in a study of blood T cell repertoires in COVID-19 (dated by TCRdb to the early 2020s). Library preparation was by the immunoSEQ multiplex PCR assay. In its TCRdb copy, this immuneACCESS table keeps in-frame sequences only and misses some clones. Where compared with another copy, unresolved V genes explain less than half of these, and the others have no known cause. Counted in this sample were tens of thousands of clones; 88% of them appeared once. About a tenth of the sample belongs to the ten largest clones. The sample comprised peripheral blood. All receptors derive from a man aged 45-65 years with active COVID-19.

The chain has TRBV6-5 and TRBJ2-7, with 8 bases that match TRBD2. Trimming took 2 bases from V and 5 from J; bases not matched to a gene: 11. The CDR3 runs 16 residues. Germline V gene sequence: CDR1 MNHEY, CDR2 SVGAGI. Written as DNA, the CDR3 is TGTGCCAGCAGTTACACGCCCGGGACTAGGGCGGACGAGCAGTACTTC. Amino acid sequence: CASSYTPGTRADEQYF.

The rearrangement joins TRBV19 to TRBJ1-5; D gene ambiguous. The germline V and J ends were trimmed by 1 base and 4 bases, with 11 bases remaining between them. Germline CDR1 is LNHDA and CDR2 is SQIVND (reference sequence). The CDR3 runs 15 residues. The CDR3 reads CASSIVAEVNQPQHF. As DNA, the CDR3 is TGTGCCAGTAGTATAGTCGCGGAGGTAAATCAGCCCCAGCATTTT.

V usage is TRBV10-3 and J usage is TRBJ2-7; D gene unclear. V lost 5 bases, J lost 3 bases, and 14 bases lay in between. In germline, CDR1 is ENHRY, CDR2 SYGVKD. This CDR3 region has 14 residues. In DNA form, the CDR3 reads TGTGCCATCAGTCCCTCGATGGCCGTCTACGAGCAGTACTTC. Its protein product is CAISPSMAVYEQYF.

The V gene is TRBV7-3, the J gene TRBJ2-1; 7 positions agree with TRBD2. The germline CDR1 and CDR2 sequences are SGHTA and FQGTGA. The CDR3 runs 17 residues. V shed 10 bases and J 4 bases; nucleotides not matched to a gene: 19. This CDR3 reads CAKGAAGPPTIYNEQFF. CDR3 sequence (DNA): TGTGCCAAAGGGGCAGCGGGGCCCCCAACTATTTACAATGAGCAGTTCTTC. Full variable domain (outside the CDR3, taken from reference TRBV7-3 and TRBJ2-1): GAGVSQTPSNKVTEKGKYVELRCDPISGHTALYWYRQSLGQGPEFLIYFQGTGAADDSGLPNDRFFAVRPEGSVSTLKIQRTERGDSAVYLCAKGAAGPPTIYNEQFFGPGTRLTVL.

The chain uses TRBV27 and TRBJ2-7; 8 nucleotides line up with TRBD1. The junction had 6 bases not matched to a gene; V was cut back by 2 bases and J by 3 bases. This CDR3 has 15 amino acids. Germline loops: CDR1 MNHEY, CDR2 SMNVEV (reference sequence). The CDR3 here is CASSLKGQVNYEQYF. For the CDR3, the DNA is TGTGCCAGCAGTTTAAAGGGACAGGTAAACTACGAGCAGTACTTC.

V gene TRBV15 combines with J gene TRBJ1-1; weak D call: TRBD1 (6 bases). The germline gives CDR1 LNHNV, CDR2 YYDKDF (reference sequence). V gave up 0 bases and J gave up 1 base, with 9 bases separating them. CDR3 size: 15 residues. The chain's CDR3 is CATSRETGQNTEAFF. The CDR3 coding sequence is TGTGCCACCAGCAGAGAGACAGGACAGAACACTGAAGCTTTCTTT.

The chain combines TRBV3-1 (or the pseudogene TRBV3-2) with TRBJ2-1; D gene unclear. Per the germline V gene, CDR1 is LGHDT and CDR2 is YNNKEL (reference sequence). V lost 1 base, J lost 0 bases, and 13 bases lay in between. The CDR3 loop spans 17 amino acids. CDR3 sequence: CASSQGCGGSSYNEQFF. DNA for the CDR3: TGTGCCAGCAGCCAAGGATGCGGCGGTAGCTCCTACAATGAGCAGTTCTTC.

The V gene is TRBV6-6, the J gene TRBJ1-4; TRBD1 matches at 7 bases. This CDR3 comprises 13 residues. The trim removed 6 bases at V and 8 bases at J, leaving 6 bases unmatched. Germline CDR1 reads MNHNY; CDR2 reads SVGAGI (reference sequence). The CDR3 region is CASRRGGEEKLFF. The CDR3 DNA sequence: TGTGCCAGCAGAAGAGGGGGCGAAGAAAAACTGTTTTTT.

This sequence joins TRBV19 and TRBJ2-3, with D tentatively TRBD2 (5 bases). V was clipped by 5 bases and J by 0 bases, with 9 bases between them. Germline CDR1 LNHDA, CDR2 SQIVND (reference sequence). This CDR3 has 14 amino acids. The CDR3 sequence is CASSPRRSTDTQYF. The CDR3 bases are TGTGCCAGTAGTCCGCGGAGGAGCACAGATACGCAGTATTTT.

The chain joins TRBV3-1 (or the pseudogene TRBV3-2) to TRBJ2-1; 8 nucleotides agree with TRBD2. Germline CDR1 is LGHDT and CDR2 is YNNKEL (reference sequence). J lost 5 bases, V lost 1 base, and 10 bases had no gene match. There are 17 residues in the CDR3. CDR3: CASSQVQSGRTDNEQFF. The CDR3 bases are TGTGCCAGCAGCCAAGTTCAGAGCGGGAGAACGGACAATGAGCAGTTCTTC.

This chain joins TRBV4-1 and TRBJ1-1, with 8 bases aligning to TRBD1. V dropped 1 base and J dropped 4; count of bases not matched to a gene: 8. CDR3 size: 16 residues. Germline CDR1 is MGHRA and CDR2 is YSYEKL. The CDR3 here is CASSQATQGGGTEAFF. In DNA, the CDR3 is TGCGCCAGCAGCCAAGCAACACAGGGGGGTGGCACTGAAGCTTTCTTT.

The chain uses TRBV28 and TRBJ2-1; TRBD2 matches at 16 bases. Germline assignment: CDR1 MDHEN and CDR2 SYDVKM. There are 18 residues in the CDR3. V lost 5 bases and J lost 4; bases outside the gene matches: 8. The CDR3 here is CASSKGLAGGLGYNEQFF. In nucleotides, the CDR3 is TGTGCCAGCAGTAAGGGACTAGCGGGAGGGCTAGGGTACAATGAGCAGTTCTTC.

In regard to this clone: One end of the junction fails to match germline, which may point to a read error. The chain has TRBV7-2 and TRBJ2-1; TRBD2 is a possible D gene (5 bases). This CDR3 contains 14 residues. The germline gives CDR1 SGHTA, CDR2 FQGNSA. As DNA, the CDR3 is TGTGCCAGCAGCTTAAATGCCCTCGGAGCGGAGCGGTTCTTC. This encodes CASSLNALGAERFF.

CDR3 bases: TGCGCCAGCAGTCAACGCCTCCCATTGAGTCAGGGGTGGACTGAAGCTTTCTTT. It translates to CASSQRLPLSQGWTEAFF. The chain is built from TRBV23-1 and TRBJ1-1, with a possible D match to TRBD1 (6 bases). TRBV23-1 is placed among ORFs of uncertain function. V lost 2 bases to trimming and J lost 5 bases, with 24 bases between them. The length of the CDR3 is 18 residues.

The chain carries TRBV7-2 and TRBJ2-1; no firm D call. The CDR3 consists of 11 residues. The germline V and J ends were trimmed by 3 bases and 10 bases, with 7 bases remaining between them. The V gene's germline CDR1 is SGHTA and CDR2 FQGNSA. The CDR3 is CASSFRVEQFF. The CDR3 nucleotides read TGTGCCAGCAGCTTCCGGGTCGAGCAGTTCTTC.

The V call is TRBV7-8, the J call TRBJ1-2; 9 bases line up with TRBD1. Trimming removed 5 bases from V and 4 bases from J; junction bases left unmatched: 8. The germline V gene has CDR1 SGHVS and CDR2 FQNEAQ. This CDR3 is built from 15 residues. The CDR3 reads CASSPHRGLGYGYTF. DNA for the CDR3: TGTGCCAGCAGCCCCCACAGGGGGCTAGGCTATGGCTACACCTTC.

V usage is TRBV18 and J usage is TRBJ2-1; 9 positions match TRBD1. This CDR3 is 14 amino acids long. Per the germline V gene, CDR1 is KGHSH and CDR2 is LQKENI. V lost 3 bases, J lost 5 bases, and 2 bases stayed unmatched. CDR3 nucleotide sequence: TGTGCCAGCTCACCCGGGACAGGGAACAATGAGCAGTTCTTC. Its translation: CASSPGTGNNEQFF.

This chain joins TRBV11-3 and TRBJ1-1; 10 nucleotides align to TRBD1. The V and J ends lost 5 bases and 5 bases, in that order; junction bases with no gene match: 8. Looked up from germline, CDR1 is SGHNT and CDR2 is YENEEA. There are 15 residues in the CDR3. CDR3 coding DNA: TGTGCCAGCAGCCCCTCCGGGACAGGGGAGACTGAAGCTTTCTTT. Its protein is CASSPSGTGETEAFF.

The chain recombines TRBV4-2 with TRBJ2-7, with TRBD1 matching over 8 bases. V lost 0 bases to trimming and J lost 1 base; unmatched junction nucleotides: 8. CDR3 length equals 17 residues. Germline CDR1 and CDR2: LGHNA and YNFKEQ. CDR3 in DNA: TGTGCCAGCAGCCAAGATGTGGGCCAGGGGGCGTCCTACGAGCAGTACTTC. It is translated as CASSQDVGQGASYEQYF.

The chain has TRBV28 and TRBJ2-3; 14 bases are shared with TRBD2. Germline loops: CDR1 MDHEN, CDR2 SYDVKM. V lost 5 bases to trimming and J lost 2 bases; unmatched junction nucleotides: 12. The CDR3 totals 19 residues. The chain's CDR3 is CASSQGLAGVLYLTDTQYF. The CDR3 DNA reads as TGTGCCAGCAGTCAGGGACTAGCGGGGGTTCTTTACCTCACAGATACGCAGTATTTT.

This chain links TRBV2 with TRBJ1-4, with D maybe TRBD1 (6 bases). This CDR3 is built from 13 residues. CDR1 SNHLY and CDR2 FYNNEI come from the germline V gene. V dropped 7 bases and J dropped 8 bases, with 14 bases sitting between them. CDR3 sequence reads: CASKRTEREKLFF. The DNA of the CDR3 is TGTGCCAGCAAACGGACAGAACGGGAAAAACTGTTTTTT.

This clone has a single count. DNA of the CDR3: TGTGCCAGCAGTTCCCCTGGCGGGGACTCCTACAATGAGCAGTTCTTC. Protein product: CASSSPGGDSYNEQFF. The chain links TRBV6-6 to TRBJ2-1; the D gene is possibly TRBD2 (6 bases). Trimming cost V 4 bases and J 0 bases, with 13 bases left between them. This CDR3 comprises 16 residues. Germline V gene sequence: CDR1 MNHNY, CDR2 SVGAGI (reference sequence).

This chain links TRBV7-6 with TRBJ1-6; 8 bases agree with TRBD1. This CDR3 spans 16 amino acids. Germline trimming cut 0 bases from V and 9 bases from J; bases unmatched to any gene: 7. Germline CDR1 reads SGHVS; CDR2 reads FNYEAQ. CDR3 region: CASSLANAGGGSPLHF. The DNA for the CDR3 is TGTGCCAGCAGCTTAGCGAATGCAGGGGGCGGTTCACCCCTCCACTTT.

V is TRBV11-3 and J is TRBJ2-3; 14 nucleotides line up with TRBD2. CDR1 and CDR2 (germline): SGHNT, YENEEA. This CDR3 has 18 amino acids. The V and J ends lost 5 bases and 0 bases, in that order; junction bases with no gene match: 7. DNA of the CDR3: TGTGCCAGCAGCCTCGGGACTAGCGGGGGTGCTAGCACAGATACGCAGTATTTT. It translates to CASSLGTSGGASTDTQYF.